This TCR beta chain was identified during a study of CD8 T cells in Susac syndrome. Random hexamers were used to reverse transcribe an amount of roughly 0.45 to 1 ug RNA. Amplification of the TCR beta CDR3 was carried out by immunoSEQ multiplex PCR, which spanned a total of 54 Vbeta and 13 Jbeta segments. Each CDR3 protein gets one entry after TCRdb re-called the immunoSEQ multiplex PCR reads with MiXCR. The table records some 130,000 distinct CDR3 sequences, around 75% of them present only once. The CDR3 runs to 13 residues. Germline V CDR1 and CDR2: LGHNA, YNFKEQ. V gave up 1 base and J gave up 5 bases, with 5 bases separating them. CD8+ and CD4+ blood T cells underwent TCR beta sequencing. Treatment-naive patients with stable or active relapsing-remitting disease were the multiple sclerosis controls.

This sequence originates from a human donor with multiple sclerosis. J is TRBJ2-2 and V is TRBV4-2; D gene ambiguous. Sequences were obtained from CD8+ T cells from PBMCs. CDR3 sequence: CASSQGMTGELFF. DNA of the CDR3: TGTGCCAGCAGCCAAGGGATGACCGGGGAGCTGTTTTTT.